These 24 T cell receptor beta chains came from one sample sequenced in a study of beta chain features in type 1 diabetes. Reverse transcribing all isolated RNA meant expressed TCRB transcripts were sequenced. Measured with immunoSEQ multiplex PCR; TCRdb has only the in-frame clones, and not every one. The data show roughly 500,000 clones, roughly 31% seen once. The sequenced sample consisted of naive CD4+ T cells from blood. The origin of the receptors is a man between 18 and 29 years old in good health.

The chain has TRBV30 and TRBJ2-2, with D unclear. From germline, CDR1 is GTSNPN and CDR2 SVGIG (reference sequence). V was trimmed by 2 bases and J by 1 base, leaving 5 bases between them. This CDR3 region has 13 residues. The CDR3 protein is CAWSLRNTGELFF. CDR3 DNA sequence: TGTGCCTGGAGTCTACGGAACACCGGGGAGCTGTTTTTT.

This chain links TRBV19 with TRBJ2-1; D may be TRBD1 or TRBD2 (5 bases each). Trimming shortened V by 6 bases and J by 7 bases, and 16 bases separated the two germline ends. CDR3 length equals 14 residues. Germline V CDR1 and CDR2: LNHDA, SQIVND (reference sequence). Here the CDR3 reads CASRPGTPLNEQFF. For the CDR3, the DNA is TGTGCCAGTAGACCCGGGACCCCCTTGAATGAGCAGTTCTTC.

This clone was detected a few times. The rearrangement uses TRBV19 and TRBJ2-7; TRBD2 matches at 9 bases. The CDR3 has 15 residues. CDR1 is LNHDA, CDR2 SQIVND, per germline (reference sequence). V was clipped by 3 bases and J by 3 bases; unmatched bases: 6. CDR3 bases: TGTGCCAGTAGTATGGCTAGCGGGAATGTCTACGAGCAGTACTTC. Translation: CASSMASGNVYEQYF.

The V call is TRBV15, the J call TRBJ2-3, with 12 bases matching TRBD2. The CDR3 spans 16 residues. The trim removed 3 bases at V and 3 bases at J, leaving 4 bases unmatched. Germline lookup yields CDR1 LNHNV and CDR2 YYDKDF (reference sequence). This CDR3 is CATSRSGTSGTDTQYF. The DNA for the CDR3 is TGTGCCACCAGCAGGTCGGGGACTAGCGGGACAGATACGCAGTATTTT.

The chain is built from TRBV10-3 and TRBJ2-5; 12 bases fit TRBD2. CDR3 length: 16 residues. CDR1 is ENHRY, CDR2 SYGVKD, per germline. With V trimmed by 10 bases and J by 4 bases, 13 bases remained unmatched. For the CDR3, the DNA is TGTGCCACTCTGGGGACTAGCGGGTCCGGACGAGAGACCCAGTACTTC. Residues: CATLGTSGSGRETQYF.

This clone has just a few counts. This rearrangement joins TRBV9 to TRBJ1-1; no clear D. Trimming cost V 1 base and J 0 bases, with 7 bases left between them. Germline V CDR1 and CDR2: SGDLS, YYNGEE. The CDR3 runs to 14 residues. The CDR3 spells CASSVTSMNTEAFF. The CDR3 bases are TGTGCCAGCAGCGTAACTTCGATGAACACTGAAGCTTTCTTT.

J is TRBJ2-7 and V is TRBV19; 9 bases match TRBD2. CDR1 LNHDA and CDR2 SQIVND come from the germline V gene (reference sequence). The CDR3 runs to 16 residues. The ends lost 0 bases at V and 3 bases at J; junction bases unmatched: 6. The CDR3 protein is CASSIDGSGRNYEQYF. CDR3 nucleotide sequence: TGTGCCAGTAGTATAGATGGTAGCGGGAGAAACTACGAGCAGTACTTC.

The gene calls are TRBV11-2 and TRBJ2-7, with a weak D call TRBD2 (5 bases). The V end lost 2 bases, the J end lost 2 bases, and 13 bases lay between the germline ends. Germline loops: CDR1 SGHAT, CDR2 FQNNGV. The length of the CDR3 is 15 residues. The CDR3 protein is CASSLKGDYPYEQYF. The CDR3 bases are TGTGCCAGCAGCTTAAAGGGAGACTATCCCTACGAGCAGTACTTC.

This chain connects TRBV11-2 to TRBJ2-1; D remains ambiguous. The CDR3 extends over 13 amino acids. Germline-derived CDR1 and CDR2 are SGHAT and FQNNGV. The ends were cut back, 2 bases at V and 4 bases at J, with 6 bases in the middle. The CDR3 here is CASSLFRYNEQFF. The CDR3, as DNA: TGTGCCAGCAGCTTATTCCGATACAATGAGCAGTTCTTC.

The rearrangement joins TRBV27 to TRBJ2-1, with D perhaps TRBD2 (6 bases). The CDR3 runs to 15 residues. Trimming shortened V by 6 bases and J by 5 bases, and 17 bases separated the two germline ends. In germline, CDR1 is MNHEY, CDR2 SMNVEV (reference sequence). The CDR3 DNA reads as TGTGCCAGCAGCAAACTAGCCGCCGGCCACAATGAGCAGTTCTTC. This sequence encodes CASSKLAAGHNEQFF.

This clone has just a few counts. The chain recombines TRBV7-3 with TRBJ2-2; D gene unclear. CDR3 length: 13 residues. Germline V gene lookup returns CDR1 SGHTA and CDR2 FQGTGA. Trimming cost V 2 bases and J 5 bases, with 6 bases left between them. The CDR3 bases are TGTGCCAGCAGCTTATCGGAGACCGGGGAGCTGTTTTTT. Translating it yields CASSLSETGELFF.

In this sample, this clone turned up a few times. The V and J genes are TRBV30 and TRBJ2-3; TRBD2 is a possible D gene (5 bases). V lost 0 bases to trimming and J lost 1 base, with 8 bases between them. This CDR3 spans 14 amino acids. The germline CDR1 and CDR2 sequences are GTSNPN and SVGIG (reference sequence). The DNA for the CDR3 is TGTGCCTGGAGTGTGCGGGCAGGCACAGATACGCAGTATTTT. Translated: CAWSVRAGTDTQYF.

With regard to this clone: Other DNA sequences from this sample encode an identical CDR3 as well. The chain has TRBV5-1 and TRBJ2-1, with 11 bases that match TRBD2. CDR3 size: 15 residues. Germline values: CDR1 SGHRS, CDR2 YFSETQ. After removal of 1 base from V and 4 bases from J, the junction contained 1 base not matched to a gene. The CDR3: CASSLTSGSYNEQFF. CDR3 sequence (DNA): TGCGCCAGCAGCTTGACTAGCGGGAGTTACAATGAGCAGTTCTTC.

This clone turned up a few times. The rearrangement uses TRBV19 and TRBJ2-6; D uncertain. There are 12 residues in the CDR3. Germline V gene data show CDR1 as LNHDA and CDR2 as SQIVND (reference sequence). V lost 10 bases and J 2 bases, leaving 6 bases between the germline ends. In nucleotides, the CDR3 is TGTGCCACCCAGCCTGGGGCCAACGTCCTGACTTTC. This encodes CATQPGANVLTF.

This clone was observed a handful of times. The sample carries other DNA sequences with the same CDR3. CDR3 sequence reads: CASSLQGSYEQYF. CDR3 nucleotide sequence: TGCGCCAGCAGCTTGCAGGGATCCTACGAGCAGTACTTC. This sequence joins TRBV5-1 and TRBJ2-7; D perhaps matches TRBD1 (5 bases). The CDR3 length is 13 residues. The germline CDR1 and CDR2 sequences are SGHRS and YFSETQ. The V end lost 1 base, the J end lost 1 base, and 6 bases lay between the germline ends.

The V gene is TRBV30, the J gene TRBJ2-2, with unresolved D. The CDR3 has 15 amino acids. Germline assignment: CDR1 GTSNPN and CDR2 SVGIG (reference sequence). V was cut by 0 bases and J by 6 bases, with 14 bases left in between. The CDR3: CAWSVRWDLSGELFF. The CDR3, as DNA: TGTGCCTGGAGTGTACGTTGGGATCTGTCCGGGGAGCTGTTTTTT.

V and J are TRBV23-1 and TRBJ2-7, with D tentatively TRBD1 or TRBD2 (5 bases each). TRBV23-1 is placed among ORFs of uncertain function. The CDR3 consists of 13 residues. Between the trimmed V and J ends, which lost 3 bases and 4 bases, there was a span of 10 bases. The CDR3 DNA reads TGCGCCAGCAGTCAGGGACCGCCTTACGAGCAGTACTTC. It encodes CASSQGPPYEQYF.

The V call is TRBV27, the J call TRBJ2-5; 8 bases fit TRBD2. Losses at the gene ends were 3 bases for V and 0 bases for J; bases not matched to a gene: 9. Looked up from germline, CDR1 is MNHEY and CDR2 is SMNVEV (reference sequence). The CDR3 extends over 17 amino acids. CDR3 protein: CASSFRPSGSYQETQYF. For the CDR3, the DNA is TGTGCCAGCAGTTTTCGGCCTAGCGGGTCGTACCAAGAGACCCAGTACTTC.

This clone was picked up a small number of times. J is TRBJ2-1 and V is TRBV30; possibly TRBD2 for D (6 bases). The ends were cut back, 5 bases at V and 4 bases at J, with 12 bases in the middle. The CDR3 length is 13 residues. The V gene's germline CDR1 is GTSNPN and CDR2 SVGIG (reference sequence). Here the CDR3 DNA reads TGTGCCTGGTCCCGCGGGGTATACAATGAGCAGTTCTTC. Translating it yields CAWSRGVYNEQFF.

This CDR3 reads CASSLAAGDTQYF. The DNA for the CDR3 is TGCGCCAGCAGCTTGGCTGCAGGCGATACGCAGTATTTT. V is TRBV5-1 and J is TRBJ2-3; D is undetermined. CDR1 SGHRS and CDR2 YFSETQ come from the germline V gene. The V end was cut by 0 bases, the J end by 6 bases, with 8 bases between. The CDR3 has 13 residues.

This clone was detected a few times. The chain couples TRBV6-6 to TRBJ2-2; D remains ambiguous. The CDR3 loop spans 14 amino acids. The germline V and J ends were trimmed by 4 bases and 5 bases, with 11 bases remaining between them. The germline V gene has CDR1 MNHNY and CDR2 SVGAGI (reference sequence). The CDR3 nucleotides are TGTGCCAGCAGTTCGGCAGAACTTACCGGGGAGCTGTTTTTT. Encoded protein: CASSSAELTGELFF.

In this sample, this clone turned up a few times. V and J are TRBV29-1 and TRBJ2-1; D is possibly TRBD2 (5 bases). The V gene's germline CDR1 is SQVTM and CDR2 ANQGSEA. The V gene lost 6 bases and the J gene lost 0 bases, with 12 bases spanning the gap. The length of the CDR3 is 14 residues. The CDR3 region has the DNA TGCAGCGTACGAGGGATGAGCTCCTACAATGAGCAGTTCTTC. This gives the protein CSVRGMSSYNEQFF.

This clone showed up just once. Within the sample, other DNA sequences also encode this same CDR3. The chain's CDR3 is CSVEGQGGYGYTF. CDR3 DNA: TGCAGCGTTGAGGGGCAGGGGGGCTATGGCTACACCTTC. J is TRBJ1-2 and V is TRBV29-1, with 7 bases fitting TRBD1. V gave up 3 bases and J gave up 4 bases; unmatched junction bases: 5. Germline loops: CDR1 SQVTM, CDR2 ANQGSEA. The CDR3 is 13 residues long.

This clone was counted once. The rearrangement links TRBV2 to TRBJ2-7, with TRBD1 identical over 10 bases. Germline CDR1 and CDR2: SNHLY and FYNNEI. V was clipped by 8 bases and J by 4 bases; unmatched bases: 8. CDR3 length: 14 amino acids. The CDR3 nucleotides read TGTGCCAGCCAGAGGACAGGGGGAGGTTACGAGCAGTACTTC. Protein: CASQRTGGGYEQYF.